These 27 T cell receptor beta chains were all obtained from the same sample, sequenced in a study of shared clonotypes between healthy human individuals. Produced via immunoSEQ multiplex PCR; TCRdb's table is partial and in-frame only. The repertoire holds about 2,500,000 clones, with around 90% as singletons. Source material: naive CD4+ T cells sorted from blood. Subset specified: CD45RA+ positively selected. Receptor source: a man aged 18 to 30 in good health.

Notes on this clone: This specimen includes other DNA sequences encoding the same CDR3. The chain is built from TRBV29-1 and TRBJ2-3; no reliable D call. This CDR3 is built from 13 residues. Trimming removed 1 base from V and 0 bases from J, with 5 bases in between. Germline lookup yields CDR1 SQVTM and CDR2 ANQGSEA. The CDR3 region is CSVEGSSTDTQYF. The CDR3 DNA is TGCAGCGTTGAAGGGAGTAGCACAGATACGCAGTATTTT.

The V call is TRBV6-6, the J call TRBJ1-6; maybe TRBD1 (5 bases). The length of the CDR3 is 15 residues. The ends were cut back, 0 bases at V and 10 bases at J, with 13 bases in the middle. The germline gives CDR1 MNHNY, CDR2 SVGAGI (reference sequence). DNA of the CDR3: TGTGCCAGCAGTTACTCGGGTCAGGGAAGCTCACCCCTCCACTTT. This sequence encodes CASSYSGQGSSPLHF.

The chain recombines TRBV2 with TRBJ2-5, with D possibly being TRBD2 (6 bases). The CDR3 runs to 14 residues. CDR1 and CDR2 from the germline V gene are SNHLY and FYNNEI. The V gene lost 5 bases and the J gene lost 4 bases, with 14 bases spanning the gap. Here the CDR3 DNA reads TGTGCCAGCAGTTTAACGGGGGTGGGAGAGACCCAGTACTTC. Translating gives CASSLTGVGETQYF.

The V and J genes are TRBV6-1 and TRBJ1-5; no firm D call. Looked up from germline, CDR1 is MNHNS and CDR2 is SASEGT. The germline V and J ends were trimmed by 0 bases and 3 bases, with 12 bases remaining between them. This CDR3 has 16 amino acids. CDR3 in DNA: TGTGCCAGCAGTGAAGCGATTGTCTCTCCCAATCAGCCCCAGCATTTT. As protein: CASSEAIVSPNQPQHF.

The V gene is TRBV27, the J gene TRBJ2-7; TRBD1 matches 8 bases. J gave up 0 bases and V 3 bases, and 4 bases lay outside the gene matches. Germline CDR1 and CDR2: MNHEY and SMNVEV (reference sequence). CDR3 size: 15 residues. The CDR3: CASSFSDRGSYEQYF. CDR3 coding DNA: TGTGCCAGCAGTTTCAGTGACAGGGGCTCCTACGAGCAGTACTTC.

V and J are TRBV7-2 and TRBJ2-2, with 7 positions matching TRBD2. V was pared by 6 bases and J by 2 bases, with 6 bases of the junction left unmatched. The CDR3 is 15 residues long. Germline lookup yields CDR1 SGHTA and CDR2 FQGNSA. Written as DNA, the CDR3 is TGTGCCAGCAGGCGTCCGGGACTAAACACCGGGGAGCTGTTTTTT. Protein: CASRRPGLNTGELFF.

The CDR3 here is CASSRDNSYNEQFF. The CDR3 nucleotides are TGCGCCAGCAGCCGGGACAACTCCTACAATGAGCAGTTCTTC. The chain couples TRBV5-1 to TRBJ2-1, with D possibly matching TRBD1 (6 bases). Germline assignment: CDR1 SGHRS and CDR2 YFSETQ. V was pared by 4 bases and J by 0 bases, with 8 bases between. The CDR3 loop spans 14 amino acids.

The chain employs TRBV27 and TRBJ2-5, with TRBD1 matching over 9 bases. Germline assignment: CDR1 MNHEY and CDR2 SMNVEV (reference sequence). This CDR3 spans 16 amino acids. The ends lost 5 bases at V and 4 bases at J; junction bases unmatched: 11. The CDR3: CASSSRGTGWTETQYF. The CDR3 DNA is TGTGCCAGCAGTAGCCGGGGGACAGGGTGGACAGAGACCCAGTACTTC.

The CDR3 region is CASRSGGHDEQYF. The CDR3, as DNA: TGTGCCAGCAGGTCGGGAGGGCACGACGAGCAGTACTTC. V gene TRBV25-1 combines with J gene TRBJ2-7; 8 positions agree with TRBD2. The CDR3 consists of 13 residues. V gave up 6 bases and J gave up 5 bases; unmatched junction bases: 6. From germline, CDR1 is MGHDK and CDR2 SYGVNS.

V is TRBV6-1 and J is TRBJ1-3; a weak D match, TRBD1 (5 bases). The ends were cut back, 0 bases at V and 2 bases at J, with 14 bases in the middle. This CDR3 has 17 residues. Looked up from germline, CDR1 is MNHNS and CDR2 is SASEGT. The CDR3 loop reads CASSEALLGGPGNTIYF. The CDR3 DNA is TGTGCCAGCAGTGAAGCGCTTCTTGGGGGACCTGGAAACACCATATATTTT.

J is TRBJ2-3 and V is TRBV10-3; 8 bases fit TRBD1. Germline assignment: CDR1 ENHRY and CDR2 SYGVKD. Losses at the gene ends were 6 bases for V and 4 bases for J; bases not matched to a gene: 3. There are 13 residues in the CDR3. CDR3 in DNA: TGTGCCATCAGGACAGGGGATCCAGATACGCAGTATTTT. Amino acids: CAIRTGDPDTQYF.

CDR3 residues: CASSTDRLNEQFF. The DNA for the CDR3 is TGTGCCAGCAGCACAGACAGGCTTAATGAGCAGTTCTTC. This chain connects TRBV7-3 to TRBJ2-1; a possible D gene is TRBD1 (6 bases). Germline CDR1 SGHTA, CDR2 FQGTGA. CDR3 length: 13 residues. V lost 5 bases to trimming and J lost 7 bases, with 12 bases between them.

The chain combines TRBV6-6 with TRBJ1-4; D not certain. The germline V gene has CDR1 MNHNY and CDR2 SVGAGI (reference sequence). The length of the CDR3 is 13 residues. V was cut by 8 bases and J by 7 bases, with 14 bases left in between. CDR3 region: CASYSLVGEKLFF. CDR3 sequence (DNA): TGTGCCAGCTACTCTTTAGTAGGTGAAAAACTGTTTTTT.

This clone was counted between two and nine times. The sample carries other DNA sequences with the same CDR3. The chain joins TRBV4-1 to TRBJ1-5, with 10 bases identical to TRBD1. The V segment lost 0 bases and the J segment 5 bases; nucleotides outside the gene matches: 4. This CDR3 is built from 16 residues. From germline, CDR1 is MGHRA and CDR2 YSYEKL. This CDR3 reads CASSQDPGQGYQPQHF. CDR3 sequence (DNA): TGCGCCAGCAGCCAAGATCCGGGACAGGGGTATCAGCCCCAGCATTTT.

A single count supports this clone. J is TRBJ2-7 and V is TRBV10-1; D may match TRBD1 or TRBD2 (7 bases each). Germline V gene sequence: CDR1 WNHNN, CDR2 SYGVQD (reference sequence). V lost 1 base and J lost 3, with 16 bases in between. This CDR3 region has 16 residues. The CDR3 sequence is CASSEYRGDSIYEQYF. For the CDR3, the DNA is TGCGCCAGCAGTGAGTATCGGGGGGACAGTATCTACGAGCAGTACTTC.

This clone was found once. The V and J genes are TRBV9 and TRBJ1-6, with 7 bases fitting TRBD1. J was trimmed by 0 bases and V by 3 bases; bases with no gene match: 6. CDR1 is SGDLS, CDR2 YYNGEE, per germline. The CDR3 length is 17 residues. CDR3 sequence (DNA): TGTGCCAGCAGCGAGAGGGGGCAGAGCTCCTATAATTCACCCCTCCACTTT. Translating gives CASSERGQSSYNSPLHF.

The chain carries TRBV6-4 and TRBJ2-6; 12 bases map to TRBD1. The J segment lost 2 bases and the V segment lost 4 bases, leaving 9 bases of the junction unmatched. The CDR3 is 19 residues long. CDR1 is MRHNA, CDR2 SNTAGT, per germline. CDR3 region: CASSGGTGGANPGANVLTF. The DNA of the CDR3 is TGTGCCAGCAGTGGGGGGACAGGGGGCGCGAATCCTGGGGCCAACGTCCTGACTTTC.

A single count supports this clone. This chain uses TRBV15 with TRBJ2-6, with a weak D call TRBD1 (5 bases). Deletions cut 0 bases from V and 2 bases from J, with 8 bases between. The CDR3 has 16 amino acids. Germline V lookup: CDR1 LNHNV, CDR2 YYDKDF (reference sequence). The CDR3 DNA reads as TGTGCCACCAGCAGAGACAGGGTTCCTGGGGCCAACGTCCTGACTTTC. This translates into CATSRDRVPGANVLTF.

V is TRBV5-4 and J is TRBJ1-2; perhaps TRBD1 as D (5 bases). With 0 bases removed from V and 8 bases from J, the gap between germline ends came to 14 bases. This CDR3 spans 14 amino acids. Germline-derived CDR1 and CDR2 are SGHNT and YYREEE (reference sequence). CDR3 sequence (DNA): TGTGCCAGCAGCTTGGCGGGGGGAACGCAGGGCTACACCTTC. Translation: CASSLAGGTQGYTF. The variable domain in full, completed from reference TRBV5-4 and TRBJ1-2, reads ETGVTQSPTHLIKTRGQQVTLRCSSQSGHNTVSWYQQALGQGPQFIFQYYREEENGRGNFPPRFSGLQFPNYSSELNVNALELDDSALYLCASSLAGGTQGYTFGSGTRLTVV.

The rearrangement links TRBV15 to TRBJ1-2; tentatively, D is TRBD1 (5 bases). Trimming left V 0 bases short and J 1 base short, with 15 bases between. This CDR3 has 17 residues. The germline CDR1 and CDR2 sequences are LNHNV and YYDKDF (reference sequence). In nucleotides, the CDR3 is TGTGCCACCAGCAGAGACCAGGGACGGAATGTTAACTATGGCTACACCTTC. It yields the protein CATSRDQGRNVNYGYTF.

CDR3 sequence (DNA): TGTGCCAGCAGTTACAAGACTAGCGGGGCCTACGAGCAGTACTTC. Amino acids: CASSYKTSGAYEQYF. The chain has TRBV6-5 and TRBJ2-7; 11 nucleotides align to TRBD2. The CDR3 contains 15 residues. Per germline, CDR1 MNHEY and CDR2 SVGAGI. Trimming cost V 2 bases and J 2 bases; bases outside gene matches: 2.

In its sample, this clone was seen once. V gene TRBV5-6 combines with J gene TRBJ1-2; the match to TRBD1 covers 7 bases. The trim removed 2 bases at V and 3 bases at J, leaving 7 bases unmatched. The CDR3 has 15 residues. Per the germline V gene, CDR1 is SGHDT and CDR2 is YYEEEE. The CDR3 is CASSLLDRDYYGYTF. The CDR3 bases are TGTGCCAGCAGCTTATTAGACAGGGATTACTATGGCTACACCTTC.

V and J are TRBV15 and TRBJ2-3; no definite D call. The CDR3 consists of 13 residues. CDR1 and CDR2 from the germline V gene are LNHNV and YYDKDF (reference sequence). With 8 bases removed from V and 1 base from J, the gap between germline ends came to 10 bases. This CDR3 is CATRHPGTDTQYF. The CDR3, as DNA: TGTGCCACCCGGCACCCCGGCACAGATACGCAGTATTTT. The full variable domain, with the rest looked up from reference TRBV15 and TRBJ2-3, is DAMVIQNPRYQVTQFGKPVTLSCSQTLNHNVMYWYQQKSSQAPKLLFHYYDKDFNNEADTPDNFQSRRPNTSFCFLDIRSPGLGDTAMYLCATRHPGTDTQYFGPGTRLTVL.

This clone was detected only a few times. In the same sample, other DNA sequences code for this CDR3. J is TRBJ1-5 and V is TRBV2; 7 bases agree with TRBD1. CDR3 length equals 14 residues. Per germline, CDR1 SNHLY and CDR2 FYNNEI. V shed 4 bases, J shed 6 bases, and the junction held 6 bases outside the gene matches. The CDR3 sequence is CASSVDRDGQPQHF. The CDR3 bases are TGTGCCAGCAGTGTAGACAGGGACGGTCAGCCCCAGCATTTT.

The genes are TRBV25-1 and TRBJ2-7, with 7 positions matching TRBD1. This CDR3 comprises 13 residues. The J segment lost 0 bases and the V segment lost 9 bases, leaving 5 bases of the junction unmatched. The germline V gene has CDR1 MGHDK and CDR2 SYGVNS. CDR3 region: CASGQVDSYEQYF. The CDR3 region has the DNA TGTGCCAGTGGACAGGTCGACTCCTACGAGCAGTACTTC.

The V call is TRBV5-1, the J call TRBJ1-1, with TRBD1 matching over 7 bases. Per the germline V gene, CDR1 is SGHRS and CDR2 is YFSETQ. With V trimmed by 2 bases and J by 6 bases, 7 bases remained unmatched. The CDR3 loop spans 14 amino acids. DNA for the CDR3: TGCGCCAGCAGCTTAGCAGGGGGGTACGCTGAAGCTTTCTTT. Its translation: CASSLAGGYAEAFF.

V usage is TRBV18 and J usage is TRBJ1-1; D is unresolved. Germline loops: CDR1 KGHSH, CDR2 LQKENI. The CDR3 covers 14 residues. Trimming removed 0 bases at V and 2 bases at J, with 7 bases between. The CDR3 DNA follows: TGTGCCAGCTCACCACCGGCCAAAAACACTGAAGCTTTCTTT. Its translation is CASSPPAKNTEAFF.